This passage covers 31 T cell receptor beta chains from one sample sequenced in a study of T cell responses to AZD1222 COVID-19 vaccine. Measured with immunoSEQ multiplex PCR; TCRdb has only the in-frame clones, and not every one. The profile covers roughly 100,000 clones, with 86% appearing a single time and 1.2% to 1.5% taken by the ten largest. Sequenced material: peripheral blood, taken on day 0 of AZD1222 vaccination. These receptors all come from an adult in good health.

This clone has a single count. The V and J genes are TRBV3-1 (or the pseudogene TRBV3-2) and TRBJ2-5; D uncertain. The V gene lost 1 base and the J gene lost 2 bases, with 17 bases spanning the gap. Germline CDR1 reads LGHDT; CDR2 reads YNNKEL (reference sequence). This CDR3 is built from 17 residues. The CDR3, as DNA: TGTGCCAGCAGCCAAGCTATTGGGCCTCCTACTCAAGAGACCCAGTACTTC. Encoded protein: CASSQAIGPPTQETQYF.

The V and J genes are TRBV28 and TRBJ1-5; 9 nucleotides match TRBD1. CDR3 length equals 17 residues. Germline V CDR1 and CDR2: MDHEN, SYDVKM. J gave up 0 bases and V 6 bases, and 9 bases lay outside the gene matches. The CDR3 region is CASSTGTGLYSNQPQHF. Here the CDR3 DNA reads TGTGCCAGCAGCACCGGGACAGGGCTTTATAGCAATCAGCCCCAGCATTTT.

Only one count was recorded for this clone. The V and J genes are TRBV12-3 or TRBV12-4 and TRBJ1-1; TRBD1 might be the D (5 bases). This CDR3 has 12 amino acids. V was cut by 6 bases and J by 6 bases, with 11 bases left in between. The CDR3 region has the DNA TGTGCCAGCAGGTGGGGCAGGGCTGAAGCTTTCTTT. This gives the protein CASRWGRAEAFF.

The V and J genes are TRBV7-2 and TRBJ1-2, with D perhaps TRBD1 (6 bases). The CDR3 totals 14 residues. The V gene lost 5 bases and the J gene lost 4 bases, with 14 bases spanning the gap. Germline CDR1 reads SGHTA; CDR2 reads FQGNSA. CDR3 sequence reads: CASSPVQGPYGYTF. The CDR3 DNA follows: TGTGCCAGCAGCCCTGTACAGGGTCCCTATGGCTACACCTTC.

The genes are TRBV28 and TRBJ2-7; D possibly corresponds to TRBD2 (5 bases). In germline, CDR1 is MDHEN, CDR2 SYDVKM. The CDR3 runs 12 residues. V was shortened by 5 bases and J by 2 bases, with 7 bases between the two germline ends. The CDR3 sequence is CASSLATYEQYF. The CDR3 DNA sequence: TGTGCCAGCAGTCTAGCTACCTACGAGCAGTACTTC.

V gene TRBV5-1 combines with J gene TRBJ1-1, with D possibly TRBD1 on 6 matching bases. This CDR3 comprises 15 residues. V lost 1 base, J lost 1 base, and 11 bases lay in between. Germline assignment: CDR1 SGHRS and CDR2 YFSETQ. The DNA of the CDR3 is TGCGCCAGCAGCTTGACCCAGACAGGGAACACTGAAGCTTTCTTT. This gives the protein CASSLTQTGNTEAFF.

V gene TRBV20-1 combines with J gene TRBJ2-7, with no clear D. The CDR3 runs 11 residues. V was shortened by 6 bases and J by 8 bases, with 14 bases between the two germline ends. CDR1 is DFQATT, CDR2 SNEGSKA, per germline (reference sequence). The CDR3, as DNA: TGCAGTGCGCATCGGGCAGGAAAGCAGTACTTC. Protein sequence: CSAHRAGKQYF.

The chain couples TRBV11-2 to TRBJ2-1; no firm D call. This CDR3 contains 16 residues. The germline V gene has CDR1 SGHAT and CDR2 FQNNGV. V gave up 6 bases and J gave up 4 bases, with 19 bases separating them. CDR3 DNA sequence: TGTGCCAGCAGTCCTACTGAATCAAAATCTTACAATGAGCAGTTCTTC. It specifies CASSPTESKSYNEQFF.

The genes are TRBV7-2 and TRBJ1-2; D uncertain. Germline V gene lookup returns CDR1 SGHTA and CDR2 FQGNSA. Trimming left V 2 bases short and J 5 bases short, with 6 bases between. The CDR3 totals 12 residues. CDR3 bases: TGTGCCAGCAGCTTAAACAGATATGGCTACACCTTC. Translating gives CASSLNRYGYTF.

The chain carries TRBV10-3 and TRBJ2-7; 9 bases are a match to TRBD2. In germline, CDR1 is ENHRY, CDR2 SYGVKD. This CDR3 has 20 amino acids. V shed 5 bases, J shed 3 bases, and the junction held 23 bases outside the gene matches. In nucleotides, the CDR3 is TGTGCCATCAGTTGGACCCTAGATGGGACTAGCTCAGTGAGAGGCTACGAGCAGTACTTC. As protein: CAISWTLDGTSSVRGYEQYF.

By share, this clone counts as medium-sized (0.01 to 0.1%). The chain recombines TRBV14 with TRBJ2-3; tentatively, D is TRBD1 (5 bases). V was shortened by 3 bases and J by 1 base, with 11 bases between the two germline ends. The CDR3 has 15 residues. Germline CDR1 and CDR2: SGHDN and FVKESK. CDR3 amino acids: CASSQKGHRTDTQYF. The CDR3 DNA reads as TGTGCCAGCAGCCAGAAAGGACACCGCACAGATACGCAGTATTTT. Variable domain in full (rest from reference TRBV14 and TRBJ2-3): EAGVTQFPSHSVIEKGQTVTLRCDPISGHDNLYWYRRVMGKEIKFLLHFVKESKQDESGMPNNRFLAERTGGTYSTLKVQPAELEDSGVYFCASSQKGHRTDTQYFGPGTRLTVL.

This rearrangement joins TRBV15 to TRBJ2-7; 9 positions match TRBD1. The CDR3 runs 15 residues. Germline V lookup: CDR1 LNHNV, CDR2 YYDKDF (reference sequence). J lost 5 bases, V lost 1 base, and 6 bases had no gene match. This CDR3 is CATSRARTGVDEQYF. The CDR3 coding sequence is TGTGCCACCAGCAGAGCACGGACAGGGGTGGACGAGCAGTACTTC. Drawing the rest from reference TRBV15 and TRBJ2-7, the complete variable domain is DAMVIQNPRYQVTQFGKPVTLSCSQTLNHNVMYWYQQKSSQAPKLLFHYYDKDFNNEADTPDNFQSRRPNTSFCFLDIRSPGLGDTAMYLCATSRARTGVDEQYFGPGTRLTVT.

This chain joins TRBV7-9 and TRBJ1-3, with D possibly TRBD1 on 5 matching bases. Trimming shortened V by 1 base and J by 4 bases, and 11 bases separated the two germline ends. CDR1 is SEHNR, CDR2 FQNEAQ, per germline (reference sequence). The CDR3 is 15 amino acids. CDR3 DNA: TGTGCCAGCAGCTTAGAGGGGTTCTTCGGAAACACCATATATTTT. Amino acid sequence: CASSLEGFFGNTIYF.

This clone was detected once. CDR3 region: CASRRAGTLSSTDTQYF. In DNA form, the CDR3 reads TGTGCCAGCAGACGCGCAGGGACGCTATCTAGCACAGATACGCAGTATTTT. The rearrangement joins TRBV27 to TRBJ2-3, with D possibly being TRBD1 or TRBD2 (5 bases each). V shed 6 bases and J shed 0 bases, with 19 bases lying between them. The CDR3 runs to 17 residues. Germline assignment: CDR1 MNHEY and CDR2 SMNVEV (reference sequence).

The chain recombines TRBV28 with TRBJ1-3; 8 nucleotides agree with TRBD1. The length of the CDR3 is 15 residues. The germline CDR1 and CDR2 sequences are MDHEN and SYDVKM. V shed 5 bases and J 1 base; nucleotides not matched to a gene: 4. CDR3 sequence: CASSLTGASGNTIYF. CDR3 coding DNA: TGTGCCAGCAGTCTGACAGGGGCATCTGGAAACACCATATATTTT.

The V gene is TRBV7-9, the J gene TRBJ2-3; possible D gene TRBD2, 5 bases. The CDR3 loop spans 15 amino acids. In germline, CDR1 is SEHNR, CDR2 FQNEAQ (reference sequence). V dropped 5 bases and J dropped 0 bases, with 12 bases sitting between them. Written as DNA, the CDR3 is TGTGCCAGCAGCCTCACGGGCGGGAGCACAGATACGCAGTATTTT. Residues: CASSLTGGSTDTQYF.

This clone was detected only a few times. The chain links TRBV5-4 to TRBJ2-7; 9 bases are shared with TRBD1. The CDR3 loop spans 16 amino acids. CDR1 and CDR2 from the germline V gene are SGHNT and YYREEE (reference sequence). The J segment lost 2 bases and the V segment lost 4 bases, leaving 10 bases of the junction unmatched. CDR3 in amino acids: CASSLTGTGNPYEQYF. The DNA of the CDR3 is TGTGCCAGCAGCCTAACCGGGACAGGGAATCCCTACGAGCAGTACTTC.

The chain has TRBV28 and TRBJ1-5; D not certain. This CDR3 region has 14 residues. V lost 3 bases and J 6 bases, leaving 12 bases between the germline ends. CDR1 MDHEN and CDR2 SYDVKM come from the germline V gene. CDR3 nucleotide sequence: TGTGCCAGCAGTTTGACCCAACGAGGTCAGCCCCAGCATTTT. Protein sequence: CASSLTQRGQPQHF. Drawing the rest from reference TRBV28 and TRBJ1-5, the complete variable domain is DVKVTQSSRYLVKRTGEKVFLECVQDMDHENMFWYRQDPGLGLRLIYFSYDVKMKEKGDIPEGYSVSREKKERFSLILESASTNQTSMYLCASSLTQRGQPQHFGDGTRLSIL.

The CDR3 sequence: CASNGSPGRGETQYF. CDR3 nucleotides: TGTGCCAGCAACGGTTCCCCGGGCAGGGGAGAGACCCAGTACTTC. The chain carries TRBV2 and TRBJ2-5, with D possibly being TRBD1 (6 bases). The CDR3 length is 15 residues. Germline CDR1 is SNHLY and CDR2 is FYNNEI. Trimming left V 7 bases short and J 4 bases short, with 19 bases between.

The chain joins TRBV7-9 to TRBJ2-5; TRBD2 matches 8 bases. J lost 4 bases, V lost 6 bases, and 7 bases had no gene match. Per germline, CDR1 SEHNR and CDR2 FQNEAQ (reference sequence). CDR3 size: 14 residues. CDR3 coding DNA: TGTGCCAGCAGGGGAGCGGGAGTAGGAGAGACCCAGTACTTC. Amino acids: CASRGAGVGETQYF.

The chain recombines TRBV19 with TRBJ2-1; the match to TRBD2 covers 14 bases. The CDR3 runs 17 residues. The germline CDR1 and CDR2 sequences are LNHDA and SQIVND (reference sequence). V lost 4 bases, J lost 3 bases, and 5 bases stayed unmatched. CDR3 coding DNA: TGTGCCAGTAGTACGGGACTAGCGGGAGAAGGCTACAATGAGCAGTTCTTC. It yields the protein CASSTGLAGEGYNEQFF.

The V gene is TRBV28, the J gene TRBJ2-7; 7 bases align to TRBD2. V trimming: 5 bases; J trimming: 5 bases; junction bases outside the gene matches: 15. Germline V CDR1 and CDR2: MDHEN, SYDVKM. This CDR3 comprises 16 residues. CDR3: CASSPGLGSLGNEQYF. The CDR3 nucleotides are TGTGCCAGCAGTCCTGGACTAGGAAGCCTAGGCAACGAGCAGTACTTC.

The sample holds many counts of this clone. This chain uses TRBV28 with TRBJ2-7, with TRBD2 identical over 9 bases. The J segment lost 3 bases and the V segment lost 6 bases, leaving 12 bases of the junction unmatched. The germline gives CDR1 MDHEN, CDR2 SYDVKM. CDR3 size: 16 residues. Here the CDR3 DNA reads TGTGCCAGCAGAACCCTGCGGGGGGGTAGCGGCTACGAGCAGTACTTC. It specifies CASRTLRGGSGYEQYF.

The CDR3 sequence: CASSRYSGSPYEQYF. In DNA form, the CDR3 reads TGCGCCAGCAGCCGATACTCAGGATCTCCCTACGAGCAGTACTTC. The genes are TRBV4-1 and TRBJ2-7; no clear D gene. Germline V gene data show CDR1 as MGHRA and CDR2 as YSYEKL. V lost 4 bases to trimming and J lost 2 bases, with 15 bases between them. The CDR3 length is 15 residues.

The chain carries TRBV18 and TRBJ2-7; no clear D. Trimming removed 2 bases at V and 4 bases at J, with 9 bases between. Germline V gene data show CDR1 as KGHSH and CDR2 as LQKENI. The CDR3 is made up of 13 amino acids. The CDR3 protein is CASSPSTAYEQYF. In DNA, the CDR3 is TGTGCCAGCTCACCAAGTACAGCTTACGAGCAGTACTTC. The full variable domain, rest sourced from reference TRBV18 and TRBJ2-7, is NAGVMQNPRHLVRRRGQEARLRCSPMKGHSHVYWYRQLPEEGLKFMVYLQKENIIDESGMPKERFSAEFPKEGPSILRIQQVVRGDSAAYFCASSPSTAYEQYFGPGTRLTVT.

The genes are TRBV2 and TRBJ1-2, with D perhaps TRBD1 (6 bases). V lost 3 bases to trimming and J lost 3 bases, with 14 bases between them. The CDR3 sequence is 15 residues long. Per the germline V gene, CDR1 is SNHLY and CDR2 is FYNNEI. CDR3 nucleotide sequence: TGTGCCAGCAGTGAGGTTGGGGGGGCGGACTATGGCTACACCTTC. Translation: CASSEVGGADYGYTF.

CDR3 sequence (DNA): TGTGCCAGCAGCTCCCGACAGGGCTCTAATTCACCCCTCCACTTT. It encodes CASSSRQGSNSPLHF. The chain carries TRBV7-2 and TRBJ1-6; 7 nucleotides align to TRBD1. Losses at the gene ends were 4 bases for V and 6 bases for J; bases not matched to a gene: 6. The CDR3 has 15 amino acids. Germline loops: CDR1 SGHTA, CDR2 FQGNSA. The complete variable domain, with remaining parts taken from reference TRBV7-2 and TRBJ1-6, reads GAGVSQSPSNKVTEKGKDVELRCDPISGHTALYWYRQSLGQGLEFLIYFQGNSAPDKSGLPSDRFSAERTGGSVSTLTIQRTQQEDSAVYLCASSSRQGSNSPLHFGNGTRLTVT.

The chain links TRBV7-2 to TRBJ1-2, with TRBD1 identical over 8 bases. The length of the CDR3 is 16 residues. With V trimmed by 5 bases and J by 4 bases, 12 bases remained unmatched. Germline V gene lookup returns CDR1 SGHTA and CDR2 FQGNSA. The chain's CDR3 is CASSAAPTGGGYGYTF. CDR3 in DNA: TGTGCCAGCAGCGCCGCCCCCACAGGGGGGGGCTATGGCTACACCTTC.

The chain employs TRBV28 and TRBJ1-5; perhaps TRBD1 as D (5 bases). The CDR3 is 14 amino acids. Germline loops: CDR1 MDHEN, CDR2 SYDVKM. The V and J ends lost 5 bases and 1 base respectively, with 9 bases between them. In DNA form, the CDR3 reads TGTGCCAGCAGTAATGGGGGGAGCAATCAGCCCCAGCATTTT. Translation gives CASSNGGSNQPQHF. The full variable domain, completed using reference TRBV28 and TRBJ1-5, is DVKVTQSSRYLVKRTGEKVFLECVQDMDHENMFWYRQDPGLGLRLIYFSYDVKMKEKGDIPEGYSVSREKKERFSLILESASTNQTSMYLCASSNGGSNQPQHFGDGTRLSIL.

The chain is built from TRBV9 and TRBJ1-2, with 8 bases matching TRBD1. The CDR3 runs to 15 residues. CDR1 is SGDLS and CDR2 is YYNGEE in the germline V gene. The trim removed 4 bases at V and 5 bases at J, leaving 10 bases unmatched. The CDR3 DNA is TGTGCCAGCAGCTTATACGGGACAGGAATTTATGGCTACACCTTC. Amino acids: CASSLYGTGIYGYTF.

The gene calls are TRBV27 and TRBJ1-2, with 9 bases identical to TRBD1. The trim removed 8 bases at V and 7 bases at J, leaving 14 bases unmatched. Germline V lookup: CDR1 MNHEY, CDR2 SMNVEV (reference sequence). The CDR3 has 15 residues. The chain's CDR3 is CASGPTGGPYPGYTF. As DNA, the CDR3 is TGTGCCAGCGGCCCTACAGGGGGCCCCTACCCTGGCTACACCTTC.